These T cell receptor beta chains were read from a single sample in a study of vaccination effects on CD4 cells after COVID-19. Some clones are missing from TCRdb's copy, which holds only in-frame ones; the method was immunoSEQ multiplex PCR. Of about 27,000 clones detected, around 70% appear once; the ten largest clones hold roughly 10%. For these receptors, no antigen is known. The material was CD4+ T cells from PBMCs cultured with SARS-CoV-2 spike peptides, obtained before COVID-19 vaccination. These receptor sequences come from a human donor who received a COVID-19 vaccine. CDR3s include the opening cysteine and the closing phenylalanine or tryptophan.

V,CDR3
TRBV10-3,CAATGRGNEQFF
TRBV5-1,CASSLATDTQYF
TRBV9,CASSPPSNQETQYF
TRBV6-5,CASTRLSYGYTF
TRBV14,CASSQQGGSPLHF
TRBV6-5,CASSYSGDYEQYF
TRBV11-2,CASSPQAGGAEAFF
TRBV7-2,CASSPWGGITEAFF
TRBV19,CATKRDRLLNTEAFF
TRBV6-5,CASRKRDPGTQYF
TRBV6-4,CASSEGQFYGYTF
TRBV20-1,CSASGFLFSGTDTQYF
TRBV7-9,CASSLAGVNTEAFF